Each of the 11 T cell receptor beta chains below was sequenced from the same sample in a study of T-cell memory formation after mild COVID-19. Using its own MiXCR run on the 5' RACE reads, TCRdb lists one record per CDR3 protein. The table shows approximately 240,000 distinct CDR3 sequences, with about 16% occurring only once. Sequenced: PBMCs or a T cell subset sorted from them (not recorded which). These receptors originate from a man younger than 35 who had mild COVID-19 (a few samples of this study predate the infection). Cell type and time point are not known.

A few counts support this clonotype. This chain links TRBV11-3 with TRBJ2-5; 13 bases agree with TRBD2. CDR1 is SGHNT and CDR2 is YENEEA in the germline V gene. CDR3 size: 17 residues. V lost 1 base and J lost 4; bases outside the gene matches: 6. The CDR3 spells CASSLGTSGGQGETQYF. For the CDR3, the DNA is TGTGCCAGCAGCTTAGGGACTAGCGGGGGCCAGGGAGAGACCCAGTACTTC.

The V call is TRBV6-5, the J call TRBJ2-3; 10 bases match TRBD2. CDR1 and CDR2 from the germline V gene are MNHEY and SVGAGI. Trimming cost V 6 bases and J 2 bases; bases outside gene matches: 5. The CDR3 length is 15 residues. The CDR3, as DNA: TGTGCCAGCAGGATAGCGGGGGGACCCACAGATACGCAGTATTTT. Translating gives CASRIAGGPTDTQYF.

For the CDR3, the DNA is TGCAGTGCTTGGAGTCAGAGCTCCTACGAGCAGTACTTC. It translates to CSAWSQSSYEQYF. The chain has TRBV20-1 and TRBJ2-7; D unresolved. Germline assignment: CDR1 DFQATT and CDR2 SNEGSKA (reference sequence). V was clipped by 5 bases and J by 0 bases, with 11 bases between them. This CDR3 is 13 amino acids long.

This clonotype appeared many times. The chain joins TRBV2 to TRBJ1-6; D gene unclear. Germline lookup yields CDR1 SNHLY and CDR2 FYNNEI. The CDR3 sequence is 12 residues long. Trimming left V 11 bases short and J 5 bases short, with 10 bases between. The CDR3 region has the DNA TGTGCCGGTCAGACGGATAATTCACCCCTCCACTTT. This sequence encodes CAGQTDNSPLHF.

The chain couples TRBV14 to TRBJ2-2, with D uncertain. CDR1 is SGHDN and CDR2 is FVKESK in the germline V gene. V dropped 0 bases and J dropped 8 bases, with 10 bases sitting between them. This CDR3 is 14 amino acids long. CDR3 protein: CASSQDVWDGELFF. The CDR3 DNA follows: TGTGCCAGCAGCCAAGATGTGTGGGATGGGGAGCTGTTTTTT. The variable domain in full, with the rest retrieved from reference TRBV14 and TRBJ2-2, is EAGVTQFPSHSVIEKGQTVTLRCDPISGHDNLYWYRRVMGKEIKFLLHFVKESKQDESGMPNNRFLAERTGGTYSTLKVQPAELEDSGVYFCASSQDVWDGELFFGEGSRLTVL.

This clonotype was detected a few times. This CDR3 reads CATSREPLTTDEQYF. The CDR3 region has the DNA TGTGCCACCAGCAGAGAACCGTTAACGACTGATGAGCAGTACTTC. The rearrangement joins TRBV15 to TRBJ2-7; D gene ambiguous. CDR1 LNHNV and CDR2 YYDKDF come from the germline V gene (reference sequence). V was clipped by 0 bases and J by 7 bases, with 16 bases between them. This CDR3 comprises 15 residues. Full variable domain (remainder filled in from reference TRBV15 and TRBJ2-7): DAMVIQNPRYQVTQFGKPVTLSCSQTLNHNVMYWYQQKSSQAPKLLFHYYDKDFNNEADTPDNFQSRRPNTSFCFLDIRSPGLGDTAMYLCATSREPLTTDEQYFGPGTRLTVT.

V gene TRBV10-3 combines with J gene TRBJ1-2, with D tentatively TRBD1 (5 bases). Germline CDR1 reads ENHRY; CDR2 reads SYGVKD. The length of the CDR3 is 16 residues. Deletions cut 2 bases from V and 6 bases from J, with 19 bases between. CDR3 bases: TGTGCCATCAGTGAGCCAACCGGGCTGGGGCAGGATGGCTACACCTTC. Translating gives CAISEPTGLGQDGYTF.

This clonotype was observed a handful of times. J is TRBJ2-3 and V is TRBV6-2 or TRBV6-3; D is uncertain. This CDR3 is 12 amino acids long. Germline V gene data show CDR1 as MNHEY and CDR2 as SVGEGT. V gave up 1 base and J gave up 2 bases, with 1 base separating them. CDR3 DNA: TGTGCCAGCAGTTACTTCACAGATACGCAGTATTTT. It is translated as CASSYFTDTQYF.

In its sample, this clonotype was seen a few times. The chain links TRBV4-2 to TRBJ2-2; 11 bases map to TRBD2. The germline V gene encodes CDR1 LGHNA and CDR2 YNFKEQ. This CDR3 is built from 21 residues. J lost 3 bases, V lost 0 bases, and 15 bases had no gene match. CDR3 in amino acids: CASSQDRVGLAGGKDTGELFF. DNA for the CDR3: TGTGCCAGCAGCCAAGATCGCGTTGGGCTAGCGGGGGGCAAAGACACCGGGGAGCTGTTTTTT.

This clonotype was seen only a few times. The CDR3 loop reads CASRLPGQGRNQPQHF. In DNA form, the CDR3 reads TGTGCCAGCAGATTGCCGGGACAGGGGAGGAATCAGCCCCAGCATTTT. V usage is TRBV6-5 and J usage is TRBJ1-5, with 10 bases aligning to TRBD1. This CDR3 spans 16 amino acids. Germline V gene data show CDR1 as MNHEY and CDR2 as SVGAGI. V trimming: 6 bases; J trimming: 4 bases; junction bases outside the gene matches: 9.

This clonotype was picked up a small number of times. The gene calls are TRBV20-1 and TRBJ2-5; 7 bases line up with TRBD2. The V gene's germline CDR1 is DFQATT and CDR2 SNEGSKA (reference sequence). The CDR3 runs 14 residues. V dropped 5 bases and J dropped 1; count of bases not matched to a gene: 7. CDR3 residues: CSAEELAVQETQYF. The CDR3, as DNA: TGCAGTGCTGAGGAGCTAGCGGTCCAAGAGACCCAGTACTTC.